This TCR beta chain comes out of a study of T cell responses to AZD1222 COVID-19 vaccine. General study findings and limits: Once two AZD1222 doses were given, Spike-specific TCR breadth and depth went up. A reported finding is that nearly half of spike-specific TCRs target unmutated variant regions. Seropositive status at baseline applied to only 6 or 7 AZD1222 recipients. Donors were largely white British and mainly female; clonal diversity was possibly underestimated.

On this clone: The antigen is not known.

Germline loops: CDR1 KGHDR, CDR2 SFDVKD. The CDR3 covers 12 residues. V was clipped by 5 bases and J by 7 bases, with 11 bases between them. Only in-frame clones appear in the TCRdb table, and some are missing; sequencing was by immunoSEQ multiplex PCR. The table includes about 130,000 clones, about nine tenths detected once. The sequencing here drew on peripheral blood, taken on day 0 of AZD1222 vaccination. The chain uses TRBV24-1 and TRBJ2-7; D remains unclear. The receptor was derived from an adult in good health. The CDR3 protein is CATSVDGEEQYF. As DNA, the CDR3 is TGTGCCACCAGTGTAGACGGAGAAGAGCAGTACTTC.